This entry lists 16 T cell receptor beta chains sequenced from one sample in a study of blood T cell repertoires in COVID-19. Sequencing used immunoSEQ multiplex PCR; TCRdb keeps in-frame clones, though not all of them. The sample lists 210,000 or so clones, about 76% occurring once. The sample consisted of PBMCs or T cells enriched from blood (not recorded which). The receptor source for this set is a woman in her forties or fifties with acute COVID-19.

The CDR3 bases are TGTGCCAGCAGCCGCTGGGCCTCTGGGGCCAACGTCCTGACTTTC. Protein product: CASSRWASGANVLTF. This chain connects TRBV6-5 to TRBJ2-6; no definite D call. The CDR3 is made up of 15 amino acids. Trimming took 6 bases from V and 0 from J, leaving 9 bases between them. Germline CDR1 is MNHEY and CDR2 is SVGAGI.

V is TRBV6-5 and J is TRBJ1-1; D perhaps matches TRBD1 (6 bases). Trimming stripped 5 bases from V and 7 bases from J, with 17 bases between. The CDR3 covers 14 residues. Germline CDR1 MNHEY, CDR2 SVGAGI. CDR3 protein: CASSPPGTPNEAFF. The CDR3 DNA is TGTGCCAGCAGTCCACCCGGGACACCTAATGAAGCTTTCTTT.

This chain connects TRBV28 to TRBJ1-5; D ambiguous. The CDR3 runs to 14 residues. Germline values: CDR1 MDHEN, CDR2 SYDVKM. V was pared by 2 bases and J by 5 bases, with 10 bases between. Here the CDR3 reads CASSLAIAYQPQHF. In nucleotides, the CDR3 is TGTGCCAGCAGTTTAGCGATCGCGTATCAGCCCCAGCATTTT.

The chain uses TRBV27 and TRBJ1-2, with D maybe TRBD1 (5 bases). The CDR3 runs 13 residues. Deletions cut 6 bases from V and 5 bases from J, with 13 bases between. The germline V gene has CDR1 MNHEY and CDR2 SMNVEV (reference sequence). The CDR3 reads CASRVPGTYGYTF. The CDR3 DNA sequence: TGTGCCAGCAGAGTGCCAGGGACTTATGGCTACACCTTC.

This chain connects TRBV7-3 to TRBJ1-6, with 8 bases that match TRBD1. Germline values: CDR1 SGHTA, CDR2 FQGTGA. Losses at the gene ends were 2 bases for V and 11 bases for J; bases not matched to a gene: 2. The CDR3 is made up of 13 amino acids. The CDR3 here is CASSLQGAPPLHF. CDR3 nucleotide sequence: TGTGCCAGCAGCTTACAGGGGGCGCCACCCCTCCACTTT.

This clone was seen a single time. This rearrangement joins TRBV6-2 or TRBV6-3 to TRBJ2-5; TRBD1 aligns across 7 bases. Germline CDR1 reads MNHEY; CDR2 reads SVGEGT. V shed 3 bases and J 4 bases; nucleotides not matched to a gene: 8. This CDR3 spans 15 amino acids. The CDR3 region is CASSYLGGPAETQYF. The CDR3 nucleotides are TGTGCCAGCAGTTATTTAGGGGGCCCAGCAGAGACCCAGTACTTC.

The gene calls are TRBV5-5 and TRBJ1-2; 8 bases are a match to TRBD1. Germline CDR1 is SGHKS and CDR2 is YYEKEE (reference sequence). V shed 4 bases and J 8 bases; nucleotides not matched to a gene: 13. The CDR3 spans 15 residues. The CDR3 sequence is CASSPEFSGGFGYTF. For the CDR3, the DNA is TGTGCCAGCAGCCCGGAGTTTTCAGGGGGCTTCGGCTACACCTTC.

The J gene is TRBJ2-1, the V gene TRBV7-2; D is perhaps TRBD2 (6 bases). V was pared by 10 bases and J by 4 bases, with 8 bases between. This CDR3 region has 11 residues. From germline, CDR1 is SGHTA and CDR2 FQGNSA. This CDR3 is CATGSYNEQFF. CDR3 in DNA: TGTGCCACCGGGAGTTACAATGAGCAGTTCTTC.

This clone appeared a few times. The CDR3: CASSHQGSFEGYTF. The CDR3 DNA follows: TGTGCCAGCAGCCATCAGGGGAGTTTCGAAGGCTACACCTTC. V usage is TRBV7-8 and J usage is TRBJ1-2, with D tentatively TRBD1 (6 bases). The germline V and J ends were trimmed by 5 bases and 8 bases, with 18 bases remaining between them. CDR3 size: 14 residues. The V gene's germline CDR1 is SGHVS and CDR2 FQNEAQ.

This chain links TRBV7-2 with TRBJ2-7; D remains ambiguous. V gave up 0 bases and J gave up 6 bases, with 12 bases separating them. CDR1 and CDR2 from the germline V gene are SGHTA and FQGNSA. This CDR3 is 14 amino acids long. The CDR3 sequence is CASSLALEVREQYF. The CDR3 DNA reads TGTGCCAGCAGCTTAGCGCTTGAGGTCCGCGAGCAGTACTTC.

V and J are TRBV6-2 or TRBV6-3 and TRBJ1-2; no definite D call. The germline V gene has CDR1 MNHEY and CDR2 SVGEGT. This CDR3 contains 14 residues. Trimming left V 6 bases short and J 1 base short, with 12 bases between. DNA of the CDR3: TGTGCCAGCAGCCCCGGAACAGATAACTATGGCTACACCTTC. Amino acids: CASSPGTDNYGYTF.

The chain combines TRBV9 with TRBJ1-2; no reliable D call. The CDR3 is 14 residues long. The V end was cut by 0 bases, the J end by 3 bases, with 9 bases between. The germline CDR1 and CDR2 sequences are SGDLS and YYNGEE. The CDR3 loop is CASSVEGRYYGYTF. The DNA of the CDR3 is TGTGCCAGCAGCGTAGAAGGCAGGTACTATGGCTACACCTTC.

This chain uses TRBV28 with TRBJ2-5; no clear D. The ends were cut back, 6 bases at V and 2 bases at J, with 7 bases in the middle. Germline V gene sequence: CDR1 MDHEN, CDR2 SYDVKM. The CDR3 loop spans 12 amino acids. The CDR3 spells CASRQRQETQYF. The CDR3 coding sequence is TGTGCCAGCAGGCAGCGACAAGAGACCCAGTACTTC. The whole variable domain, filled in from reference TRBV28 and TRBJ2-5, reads DVKVTQSSRYLVKRTGEKVFLECVQDMDHENMFWYRQDPGLGLRLIYFSYDVKMKEKGDIPEGYSVSREKKERFSLILESASTNQTSMYLCASRQRQETQYFGPGTRLLVL.

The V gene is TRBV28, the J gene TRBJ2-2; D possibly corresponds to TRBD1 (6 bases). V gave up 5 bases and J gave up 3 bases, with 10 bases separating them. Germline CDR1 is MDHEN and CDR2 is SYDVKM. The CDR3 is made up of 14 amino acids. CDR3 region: CASSPQGYTGELFF. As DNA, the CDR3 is TGTGCCAGCAGTCCGCAGGGGTACACCGGGGAGCTGTTTTTT.

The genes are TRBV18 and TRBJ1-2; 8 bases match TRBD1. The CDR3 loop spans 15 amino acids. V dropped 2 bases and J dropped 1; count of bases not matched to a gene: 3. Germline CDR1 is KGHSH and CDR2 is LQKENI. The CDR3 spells CASSPGTGLNYGYTF. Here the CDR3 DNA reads TGTGCCAGCTCACCAGGGACAGGTCTTAACTATGGCTACACCTTC.

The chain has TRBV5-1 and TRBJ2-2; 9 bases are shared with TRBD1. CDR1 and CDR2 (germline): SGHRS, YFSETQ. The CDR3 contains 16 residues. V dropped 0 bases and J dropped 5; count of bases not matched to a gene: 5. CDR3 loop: CASSLDGQGRTGELFF. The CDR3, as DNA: TGCGCCAGCAGCTTGGATGGACAGGGGAGGACCGGGGAGCTGTTTTTT.